A single sample gave rise to the 6 T cell receptor beta chains below, sequenced in a study of blood T cell repertoires in COVID-19. Clones were read by immunoSEQ multiplex PCR, and TCRdb kept only the in-frame ones, dropping some. This repertoire shows approximately 110,000 clones, 90% to 95% found once; its top ten account for roughly 2.1%. Sequenced sample: peripheral blood. These receptors all stem from a man in his fifties with COVID-19, enrolled during active disease.

This chain joins TRBV10-1 and TRBJ2-3; TRBD2 aligns across 7 bases. V gave up 1 base and J gave up 0 bases; unmatched junction bases: 4. Looked up from germline, CDR1 is WNHNN and CDR2 is SYGVQD (reference sequence). The CDR3 loop spans 16 amino acids. The CDR3 region has the DNA TGCGCCAGCAGTGAGTTCGGCGGGAGAAGCACAGATACGCAGTATTTT. Translated, it gives CASSEFGGRSTDTQYF.

V is TRBV5-1 and J is TRBJ1-2; 10 bases fit TRBD1. The germline gives CDR1 SGHRS, CDR2 YFSETQ. J gave up 2 bases and V 7 bases, and 2 bases lay outside the gene matches. This CDR3 region has 13 residues. The CDR3 DNA reads TGCGCCAGCCGGACAGGGGGGAACTATGGCTACACCTTC. As protein: CASRTGGNYGYTF.

V usage is TRBV29-1 and J usage is TRBJ1-5; 7 bases are a match to TRBD1. CDR1 is SQVTM, CDR2 ANQGSEA, per germline. V lost 6 bases to trimming and J lost 0 bases; unmatched junction nucleotides: 2. The CDR3 is 13 residues long. CDR3 DNA sequence: TGCAGCGTAGGGACAGTTAGCAATCAGCCCCAGCATTTT. Translation: CSVGTVSNQPQHF.

This chain uses TRBV12-3 or TRBV12-4 with TRBJ2-3; D is unresolved. CDR3 length: 12 residues. The germline V and J ends were trimmed by 7 bases and 2 bases, with 7 bases remaining between them. This CDR3 is CASTLATDTQYF. Here the CDR3 DNA reads TGTGCCAGCACTCTGGCCACAGATACGCAGTATTTT.

The chain combines TRBV30 with TRBJ1-4; D unclear. The CDR3 runs 14 residues. V lost 0 bases to trimming and J lost 0 bases, with 5 bases between them. CDR1 GTSNPN and CDR2 SVGIG come from the germline V gene (reference sequence). CDR3 sequence: CAWSVQPTNEKLFF. The CDR3, as DNA: TGTGCCTGGAGTGTACAACCAACTAATGAAAAACTGTTTTTT.

This rearrangement joins TRBV15 to TRBJ1-4; 10 bases agree with TRBD1. CDR3 length: 14 residues. Trimming cost V 8 bases and J 5 bases; bases outside gene matches: 5. From germline, CDR1 is LNHNV and CDR2 YYDKDF (reference sequence). Here the CDR3 reads CATGRDRGNEKLFF. Written as DNA, the CDR3 is TGTGCCACCGGCCGGGACAGGGGAAATGAAAAACTGTTTTTT.